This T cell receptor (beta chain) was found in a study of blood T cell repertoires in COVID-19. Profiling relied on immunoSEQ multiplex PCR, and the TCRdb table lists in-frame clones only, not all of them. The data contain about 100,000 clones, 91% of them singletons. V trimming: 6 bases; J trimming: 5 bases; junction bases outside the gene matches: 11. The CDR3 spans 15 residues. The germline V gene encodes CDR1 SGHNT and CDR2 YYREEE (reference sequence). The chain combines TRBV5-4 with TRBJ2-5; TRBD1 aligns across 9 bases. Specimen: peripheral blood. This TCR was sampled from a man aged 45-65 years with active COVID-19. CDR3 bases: TGTGCCAGCACCAGGGGACAGGGCTTCGGGGAGACCCAGTACTTC. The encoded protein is CASTRGQGFGETQYF.